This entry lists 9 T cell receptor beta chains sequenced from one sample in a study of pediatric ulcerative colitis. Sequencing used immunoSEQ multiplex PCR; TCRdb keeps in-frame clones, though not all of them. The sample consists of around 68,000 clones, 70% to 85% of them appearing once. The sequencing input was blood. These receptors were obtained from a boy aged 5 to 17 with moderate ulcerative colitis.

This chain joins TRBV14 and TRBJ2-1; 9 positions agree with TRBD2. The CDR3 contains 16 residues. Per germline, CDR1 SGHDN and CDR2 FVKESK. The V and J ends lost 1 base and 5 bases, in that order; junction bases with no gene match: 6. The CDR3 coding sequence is TGTGCCAGCAGCCAAGGAGGCGGGGGGGATAACAATGAGCAGTTCTTC. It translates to CASSQGGGGDNNEQFF.

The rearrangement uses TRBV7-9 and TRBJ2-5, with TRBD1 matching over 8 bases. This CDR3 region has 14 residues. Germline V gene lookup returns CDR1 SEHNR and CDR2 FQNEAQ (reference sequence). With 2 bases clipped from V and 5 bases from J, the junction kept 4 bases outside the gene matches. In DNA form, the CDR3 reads TGTGCCAGCAGCTTACGGACAGGGTGGGAGACCCAGTACTTC. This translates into CASSLRTGWETQYF.

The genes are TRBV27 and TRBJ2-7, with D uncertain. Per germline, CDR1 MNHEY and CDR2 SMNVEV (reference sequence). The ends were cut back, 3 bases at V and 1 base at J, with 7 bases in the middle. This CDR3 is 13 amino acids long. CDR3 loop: CASSFSGSYEQYF. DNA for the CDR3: TGTGCCAGCAGTTTTTCTGGATCCTACGAGCAGTACTTC.

The CDR3: CASSQDQDHLRQPQHF. DNA of the CDR3: TGCGCCAGCAGCCAAGATCAGGACCATCTCAGACAGCCCCAGCATTTT. This chain links TRBV4-1 with TRBJ1-5; D not resolved. V was clipped by 0 bases and J by 7 bases, with 16 bases between them. CDR1 is MGHRA, CDR2 YSYEKL, per germline. The CDR3 sequence is 16 residues long.

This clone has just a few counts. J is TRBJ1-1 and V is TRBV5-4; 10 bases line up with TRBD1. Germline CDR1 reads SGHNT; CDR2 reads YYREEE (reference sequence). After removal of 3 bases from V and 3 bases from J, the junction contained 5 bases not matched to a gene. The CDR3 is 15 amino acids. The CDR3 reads CASSSDRGRYTEAFF. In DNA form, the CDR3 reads TGTGCCAGCAGCTCCGACAGGGGGCGTTACACTGAAGCTTTCTTT.

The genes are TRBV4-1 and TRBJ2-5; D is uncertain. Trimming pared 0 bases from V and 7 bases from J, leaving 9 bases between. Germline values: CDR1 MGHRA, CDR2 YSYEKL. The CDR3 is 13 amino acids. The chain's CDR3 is CASSQEPGGTQYF. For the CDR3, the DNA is TGCGCCAGCAGCCAAGAACCGGGCGGGACCCAGTACTTC.

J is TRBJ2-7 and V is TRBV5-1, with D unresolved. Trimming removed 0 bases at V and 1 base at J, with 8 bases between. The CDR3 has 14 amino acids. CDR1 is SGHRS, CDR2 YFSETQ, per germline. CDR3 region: CASSLESSSYEQYF. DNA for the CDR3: TGCGCCAGCAGCTTGGAGTCCAGTTCCTACGAGCAGTACTTC.

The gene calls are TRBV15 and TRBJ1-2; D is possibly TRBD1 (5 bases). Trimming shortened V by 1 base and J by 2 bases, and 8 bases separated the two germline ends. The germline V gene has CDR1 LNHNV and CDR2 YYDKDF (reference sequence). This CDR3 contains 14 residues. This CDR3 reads CATSRGQPNYGYTF. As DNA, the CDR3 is TGTGCCACCAGCAGAGGACAGCCAAACTATGGCTACACCTTC.

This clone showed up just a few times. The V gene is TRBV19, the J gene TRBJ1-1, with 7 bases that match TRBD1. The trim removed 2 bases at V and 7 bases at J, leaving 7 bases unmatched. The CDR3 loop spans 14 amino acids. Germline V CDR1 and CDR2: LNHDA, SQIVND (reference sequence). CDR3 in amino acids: CASSIWAGGREAFF. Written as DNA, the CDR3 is TGTGCCAGTAGTATATGGGCAGGGGGACGTGAAGCTTTCTTT.